This T cell receptor beta chain originates from a study of cytomegalovirus exposure and HLA in healthy donors. Points from the study as a whole: TRBV6-2, TRBV6-3 and some other V segments were unresolvable in 87-base-pair reads. It was reported that TCR beta sequences correctly inferred the HLA-A and HLA-B alleles for most subjects. In a later analysis, CMV-associated beta chains were mostly HLA-associated, it appeared. Rarity held for most TCR sequences, but there were some public TCRs that occurred in many donors.

This CDR3 has 17 residues. Germline CDR1 and CDR2: MNHEY and SMNVEV (reference sequence). The V segment lost 8 bases and the J segment 3 bases; nucleotides outside the gene matches: 7. Concerning this clone itself: Its target is not known.

13 Jbeta primers and 60 Vbeta primers were used for the PCR. Profiling relied on immunoSEQ multiplex PCR, and the TCRdb table lists in-frame clones only, not all of them. The profile shows roughly 190,000 clones, approximately 82% of them singletons. The source material was PBMCs. The chain recombines TRBV27 with TRBJ2-1; 16 nucleotides agree with TRBD2. The sequence derives from a man aged 35 to 55 in good health and CMV-seropositive. The DNA of the CDR3 is TGTGCCAGCGTCGGGACTAGCGGGAGGGTATTCTACAATGAGCAGTTCTTC. Protein sequence: CASVGTSGRVFYNEQFF.